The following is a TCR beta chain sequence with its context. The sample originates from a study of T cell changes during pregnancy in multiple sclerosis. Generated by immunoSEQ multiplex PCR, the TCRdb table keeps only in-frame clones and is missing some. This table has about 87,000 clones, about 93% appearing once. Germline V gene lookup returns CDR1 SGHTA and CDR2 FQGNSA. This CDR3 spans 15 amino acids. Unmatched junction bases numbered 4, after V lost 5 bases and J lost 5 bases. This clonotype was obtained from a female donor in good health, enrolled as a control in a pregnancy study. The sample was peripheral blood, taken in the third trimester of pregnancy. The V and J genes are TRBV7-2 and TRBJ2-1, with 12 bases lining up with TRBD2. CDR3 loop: CASSPRLAGDNEQFF. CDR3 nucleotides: TGTGCCAGCAGCCCCCGACTAGCGGGGGACAATGAGCAGTTCTTC.